This T cell receptor beta chain stems from a study of cytomegalovirus exposure and HLA in healthy donors. V lost 1 base to trimming and J lost 5 bases; unmatched junction nucleotides: 15. This CDR3 spans 20 amino acids. Germline CDR1 reads MNHEY; CDR2 reads SMNVEV (reference sequence). The PCR used 60 Vbeta and 13 Jbeta primers. Produced via immunoSEQ multiplex PCR; TCRdb's table is partial and in-frame only. The sample yields over 150,000 clones, about 80% seen once. The sequenced material came from PBMCs. The V gene is TRBV27, the J gene TRBJ2-2, with 11 positions matching TRBD2. The receptor comes from a woman aged 50 to 60 in good health and CMV-seronegative. CDR3 DNA: TGTGCCAGCAGTTTATACCCTCCGGGTAGCGGGAGGGCTAGGACCGGGGAGCTGTTTTTT. This codes for CASSLYPPGSGRARTGELFF.